These 28 T cell receptor beta chains were sequenced from one sample in a study of blood T cell repertoires in COVID-19. Assay used: immunoSEQ multiplex PCR; TCRdb lists only in-frame clones, some missing. This sample carries under 120,000 clones, 70% to 85% of them seen once, and the ten largest clones take around a fifth. The material sequenced was peripheral blood. Source of these receptors: a man between 65 and 80 years old with active or convalescent COVID-19.

V gene TRBV5-4 combines with J gene TRBJ1-1; D is unresolved. Germline CDR1 reads SGHNT; CDR2 reads YYREEE (reference sequence). The V end lost 2 bases, the J end lost 1 base, and 15 bases lay between the germline ends. The CDR3 runs to 16 residues. The DNA of the CDR3 is TGTGCCAGCAGCTTAAATAGCCCCCGGCGGAACACTGAAGCTTTCTTT. It is translated as CASSLNSPRRNTEAFF.

The genes are TRBV28 and TRBJ2-2, with D perhaps matching TRBD2 (5 bases). The CDR3 loop spans 15 amino acids. V was clipped by 1 base and J by 3 bases, with 9 bases between them. Germline CDR1 MDHEN, CDR2 SYDVKM. The CDR3 protein is CASSLLGSYTGELFF. The CDR3 DNA follows: TGTGCCAGCAGTTTATTGGGGAGTTACACCGGGGAGCTGTTTTTT.

This chain joins TRBV27 and TRBJ2-7; D uncertain. Germline V gene lookup returns CDR1 MNHEY and CDR2 SMNVEV (reference sequence). V lost 6 bases to trimming and J lost 6 bases, with 15 bases between them. This CDR3 has 13 amino acids. CDR3 residues: CASRPRITGEQYF. In nucleotides, the CDR3 is TGTGCCAGCAGACCCCGCATCACGGGCGAGCAGTACTTC.

The J gene is TRBJ2-3, the V gene TRBV18, with a tentative D call TRBD1 (6 bases). The CDR3 is 18 residues long. Germline V gene sequence: CDR1 KGHSH, CDR2 LQKENI. V gave up 4 bases and J gave up 0 bases, with 20 bases separating them. CDR3 coding DNA: TGTGCCAGCTCACTCTTGGCCCGGACAGAAACTAGCACAGATACGCAGTATTTT. Protein product: CASSLLARTETSTDTQYF.

This clone was picked up one time. V usage is TRBV20-1 and J usage is TRBJ2-5; perhaps TRBD2 as D (5 bases). The CDR3 loop spans 13 amino acids. Per the germline V gene, CDR1 is DFQATT and CDR2 is SNEGSKA (reference sequence). V shed 3 bases and J shed 2 bases, with 10 bases lying between them. CDR3 in amino acids: CSASRGWQETQYF. The CDR3 nucleotides read TGCAGTGCTAGTCGGGGTTGGCAAGAGACCCAGTACTTC.

The chain uses TRBV27 and TRBJ1-1, with D perhaps matching TRBD1 (5 bases). The V and J ends lost 6 bases and 1 base respectively, with 18 bases between them. Looked up from germline, CDR1 is MNHEY and CDR2 is SMNVEV (reference sequence). The CDR3 totals 16 residues. The CDR3 loop reads CASSNSWRGQNTEAFF. In nucleotides, the CDR3 is TGTGCCAGCAGCAATTCATGGAGAGGACAGAACACTGAAGCTTTCTTT.

The genes are TRBV7-6 and TRBJ2-1; TRBD2 aligns across 8 bases. The germline V gene has CDR1 SGHVS and CDR2 FNYEAQ. Trimming cost V 1 base and J 4 bases; bases outside gene matches: 12. This CDR3 has 18 amino acids. Here the CDR3 reads CASSLVGLATGLYNEQFF. In DNA, the CDR3 is TGTGCCAGCAGCTTAGTCGGACTAGCCACCGGGTTGTACAATGAGCAGTTCTTC.

To note about this clone: A much larger clone differs by one base, so this may be a read error. The rearrangement links TRBV11-3 to TRBJ1-1, with TRBD1 as a possible D gene (6 bases). The CDR3 covers 13 residues. V lost 3 bases to trimming and J lost 1 base, with 6 bases between them. Germline loops: CDR1 SGHNT, CDR2 YENEEA. The CDR3 protein is CASSLDRNTEAFF. In nucleotides, the CDR3 is TGTGCCAGCAGCTTGGACAGGAACACTGAAGCTTTCTTT.

The rearrangement uses TRBV2 and TRBJ2-3; a possible D gene is TRBD2 (6 bases). Germline CDR1 SNHLY, CDR2 FYNNEI. V was clipped by 7 bases and J by 2 bases, with 13 bases between them. The CDR3 length is 14 residues. CDR3: CASTKEGSTDTQYF. For the CDR3, the DNA is TGTGCCAGCACCAAGGAGGGGTCCACAGATACGCAGTATTTT.

The chain has TRBV5-1 and TRBJ2-7; 7 bases fit TRBD1. The CDR3 has 14 amino acids. Germline V gene data show CDR1 as SGHRS and CDR2 as YFSETQ. V lost 0 bases, J lost 3 bases, and 3 bases stayed unmatched. CDR3 nucleotide sequence: TGCGCCAGCAGCTTGGCGGGACAGAACTACGAGCAGTACTTC. It encodes CASSLAGQNYEQYF. The variable domain in full, completed from reference TRBV5-1 and TRBJ2-7, reads KAGVTQTPRYLIKTRGQQVTLSCSPISGHRSVSWYQQTPGQGLQFLFEYFSETQRNKGNFPGRFSGRQFSNSRSEMNVSTLELGDSALYLCASSLAGQNYEQYFGPGTRLTVT.

This chain links TRBV11-2 with TRBJ2-1; D not resolved. Germline assignment: CDR1 SGHAT and CDR2 FQNNGV. Trimming shortened V by 0 bases and J by 9 bases, and 9 bases separated the two germline ends. This CDR3 contains 13 residues. CDR3 DNA: TGTGCCAGCAGCTTAGATAGAACCGCTGAGCAGTTCTTC. Amino acid sequence: CASSLDRTAEQFF.

In nucleotides, the CDR3 is TGTGCCAGCAGTTTTAGGGGCTCTGGGGCCAACGTCCTGACTTTC. Its translation: CASSFRGSGANVLTF. This chain links TRBV6-5 with TRBJ2-6; D perhaps matches TRBD1 (5 bases). Trimming took 4 bases from V and 0 from J, leaving 7 bases between them. CDR3 size: 15 residues. The germline CDR1 and CDR2 sequences are MNHEY and SVGAGI.

J is TRBJ2-1 and V is TRBV5-1; tentative D call: TRBD2 (6 bases). V lost 4 bases to trimming and J lost 5 bases, with 13 bases between them. From germline, CDR1 is SGHRS and CDR2 YFSETQ. The CDR3 runs to 14 residues. CDR3 nucleotide sequence: TGCGCCAGCAGCCCGGGGGAGGTCAACAATGAGCAGTTCTTC. Amino acids: CASSPGEVNNEQFF.

In its sample, this clone was seen a few times. The chain links TRBV24-1 to TRBJ1-2, with unresolved D. Germline CDR1 and CDR2: KGHDR and SFDVKD. V lost 4 bases, J lost 5 bases, and 4 bases lay in between. The CDR3 spans 11 residues. In DNA form, the CDR3 reads TGTGCCACCAGTGACGGGTATGGCTACACCTTC. Amino acids: CATSDGYGYTF.

The chain is built from TRBV5-1 and TRBJ1-2, with a weak D call TRBD1 (6 bases). In germline, CDR1 is SGHRS, CDR2 YFSETQ. CDR3 size: 14 residues. Trimming removed 4 bases at V and 2 bases at J, with 12 bases between. Written as DNA, the CDR3 is TGCGCCAGCAGCGGGGAGGGACACAACTATGGCTACACCTTC. Translating gives CASSGEGHNYGYTF.

The chain recombines TRBV7-9 with TRBJ2-5; 7 bases align to TRBD2. CDR3 size: 17 residues. J lost 2 bases, V lost 5 bases, and 14 bases had no gene match. The germline gives CDR1 SEHNR, CDR2 FQNEAQ (reference sequence). The CDR3 here is CASSPRESRGRQETQYF. Written as DNA, the CDR3 is TGTGCCAGCAGCCCGAGGGAGTCGCGGGGGAGGCAAGAGACCCAGTACTTC.

The V call is TRBV5-1, the J call TRBJ2-7; 10 bases map to TRBD1. CDR1 SGHRS and CDR2 YFSETQ come from the germline V gene. Trimming cost V 3 bases and J 2 bases; bases outside gene matches: 2. This CDR3 contains 14 residues. The CDR3 loop reads CASSSGTGAYEQYF. As DNA, the CDR3 is TGCGCCAGCAGCTCCGGGACAGGGGCCTACGAGCAGTACTTC.

This chain joins TRBV30 and TRBJ2-2; TRBD1 matches 7 bases. V lost 3 bases and J lost 5; bases outside the gene matches: 9. The CDR3 covers 15 residues. Germline CDR1 and CDR2: GTSNPN and SVGIG (reference sequence). CDR3 nucleotides: TGTGCCTGGAGGAAGGCAGGGGGACGAACCGGGGAGCTGTTTTTT. Its translation: CAWRKAGGRTGELFF.

This chain connects TRBV12-3 or TRBV12-4 to TRBJ1-5; TRBD1 matches at 8 bases. V lost 10 bases, J lost 5 bases, and 4 bases stayed unmatched. This CDR3 has 12 amino acids. The CDR3 coding sequence is TGTGCCACAGGGGGCGAGGATCAGCCCCAGCATTTT. This sequence encodes CATGGEDQPQHF.

The CDR3 DNA sequence: TGTGCCAGCAGTGTGGACAGGGGGCGGAACACTGAAGCTTTCTTT. It yields the protein CASSVDRGRNTEAFF. The gene calls are TRBV27 and TRBJ1-1; TRBD1 aligns across 11 bases. This CDR3 region has 15 residues. From germline, CDR1 is MNHEY and CDR2 SMNVEV (reference sequence). Trimming at V came to 5 bases and at J to 1 base, leaving 3 bases not matched to a gene.

This clone was detected only a few times. The rearrangement links TRBV28 to TRBJ2-3; 10 positions match TRBD2. Trimming took 5 bases from V and 4 from J; bases not matched to a gene: 9. This CDR3 is built from 16 residues. Germline lookup yields CDR1 MDHEN and CDR2 SYDVKM. CDR3 protein: CASSLEREGGPDTQYF. The DNA of the CDR3 is TGTGCCAGCAGTCTGGAGCGGGAGGGAGGCCCAGATACGCAGTATTTT.

The chain uses TRBV28 and TRBJ1-6; 7 bases are a match to TRBD1. There are 15 residues in the CDR3. V lost 5 bases and J lost 7; bases outside the gene matches: 8. Germline CDR1 and CDR2: MDHEN and SYDVKM. CDR3 DNA sequence: TGTGCCAGCAGTGGACGACAGGGAGGAAATTCACCCCTCCACTTT. Amino acids: CASSGRQGGNSPLHF.

This chain connects TRBV29-1 to TRBJ1-1; 10 positions match TRBD1. The CDR3 is 15 amino acids. V dropped 7 bases and J dropped 1; count of bases not matched to a gene: 9. CDR1 and CDR2 from the germline V gene are SQVTM and ANQGSEA. The CDR3 DNA reads as TGCAGCGCACACCCGGACAGGGGGTCGAACACTGAAGCTTTCTTT. Its translation is CSAHPDRGSNTEAFF.

V and J are TRBV28 and TRBJ2-1; D uncertain. V lost 4 bases, J lost 14 bases, and 15 bases lay in between. CDR1 is MDHEN, CDR2 SYDVKM, per germline. This CDR3 spans 12 amino acids. Here the CDR3 DNA reads TGTGCCAGCAGTTCCGCGCCGGGTATAGAGTTCTTC. Its translation: CASSSAPGIEFF.

The chain couples TRBV5-1 to TRBJ1-1; maybe TRBD1 (6 bases). The germline V gene encodes CDR1 SGHRS and CDR2 YFSETQ. V was cut by 0 bases and J by 4 bases, with 16 bases left in between. The CDR3 sequence is 16 residues long. In DNA, the CDR3 is TGCGCCAGCAGCTTGGTAGCGGGGGCCGTCGGCACTGAAGCTTTCTTT. As protein: CASSLVAGAVGTEAFF.

J is TRBJ2-7 and V is TRBV28; 15 nucleotides match TRBD2. In germline, CDR1 is MDHEN, CDR2 SYDVKM. The CDR3 runs to 16 residues. The trim removed 4 bases at V and 4 bases at J, leaving 5 bases unmatched. The CDR3 DNA follows: TGTGCCAGCAGTTCCCTCGGACTAGCGGGAGGGTACGAGCAGTACTTC. Translated: CASSSLGLAGGYEQYF.

This clone appeared many times. The J gene is TRBJ1-4, the V gene TRBV30; D not resolved. This CDR3 spans 12 amino acids. V was shortened by 4 bases and J by 4 bases, with 7 bases between the two germline ends. CDR1 is GTSNPN and CDR2 is SVGIG in the germline V gene (reference sequence). CDR3 sequence reads: CAWNLYNEKLFF. In DNA form, the CDR3 reads TGTGCCTGGAACCTCTATAATGAAAAACTGTTTTTT.

There are a few counts of this clone. The chain has TRBV2 and TRBJ1-6; 9 bases map to TRBD1. The CDR3 runs to 15 residues. Germline assignment: CDR1 SNHLY and CDR2 FYNNEI. Trimming cost V 5 bases and J 7 bases; bases outside gene matches: 6. The CDR3 region has the DNA TGTGCCAGCAGTTTACAAGGGACAGGGAATTCACCCCTCCACTTT. This translates into CASSLQGTGNSPLHF.